This TCR beta chain appears in the sequencing data of a study of OX40 agonist ivuxolimab in advanced cancers. Study at large: With a range of roughly 20 to 85, age averaged 60 years, and 75% to 90% were male. Partial responses were achieved by three patients: one hepatocellular carcinoma, two cutaneous melanoma.

Method: immunoSEQ multiplex PCR; TCRdb's copy keeps in-frame clones and lacks some. The table shows more than 65,000 clones, with around 85% occurring only once. Germline CDR1 LNHDA, CDR2 SQIVND (reference sequence). The CDR3 extends over 15 amino acids. Trimming took 4 bases from V and 1 from J, leaving 11 bases between them. The study's findings and limits: Which antigen the expanded peripheral T cells recognized is unknown.

This clone was detected only once. The target antigen is unknown. Here the sequenced sample was CD4+ or CD8+ T cells sorted from blood, taken in a trial of the OX40 agonist ivuxolimab. V is TRBV19 and J is TRBJ2-4, with D maybe TRBD2 (6 bases). The receptor's source is an adult with an advanced solid tumor such as melanoma, head and neck, liver or kidney cancer. For the CDR3, the DNA is TGTGCCAGTAGTAGAGACGGAGGGGCCAAAAACATTCAGTACTTC. Amino acid sequence: CASSRDGGAKNIQYF.